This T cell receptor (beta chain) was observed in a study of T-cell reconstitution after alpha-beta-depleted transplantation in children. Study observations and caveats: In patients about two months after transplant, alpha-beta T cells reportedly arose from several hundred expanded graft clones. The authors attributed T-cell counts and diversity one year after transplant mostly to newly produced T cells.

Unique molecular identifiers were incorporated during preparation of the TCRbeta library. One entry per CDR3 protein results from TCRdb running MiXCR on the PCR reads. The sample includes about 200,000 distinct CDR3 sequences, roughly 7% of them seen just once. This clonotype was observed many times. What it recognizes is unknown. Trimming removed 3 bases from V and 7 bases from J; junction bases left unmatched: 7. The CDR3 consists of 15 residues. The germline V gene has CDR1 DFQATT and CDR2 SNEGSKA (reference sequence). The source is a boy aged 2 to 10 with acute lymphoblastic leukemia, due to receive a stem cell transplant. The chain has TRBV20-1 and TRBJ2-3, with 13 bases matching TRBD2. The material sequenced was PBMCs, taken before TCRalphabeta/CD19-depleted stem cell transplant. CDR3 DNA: TGCAGTGCTAGCAAGACTAGCGGGGGGAGGAATACGCAGTATTTT. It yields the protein CSASKTSGGRNTQYF.